This T cell receptor (beta chain) is from a study of blood T cell repertoires in COVID-19. Study at large: The United States, Italy and Spain were the sources of the acute and convalescent COVID-19 samples. Nucleic acid was either cDNA or gDNA, and it came from T cells, B-cell-depleted T cells, or PBMCs.

The V gene lost 0 bases and the J gene lost 6 bases, with 8 bases spanning the gap. The CDR3 length is 14 residues. Germline CDR1 reads LGHNA; CDR2 reads YNFKEQ. Authors' methods: Estimation of nucleated cell counts relied on the amplification of reference gene primers. The protocol was immunoSEQ multiplex PCR, while the TCRdb copy is restricted to in-frame clones and leaves out a portion. V and J calls and clone size are given by that table; D and trimming were obtained from the DNA. The table has about 61,000 clones, 88% seen once. The sample comprised peripheral blood. The TCR originated in a woman in her forties or fifties with active or convalescent COVID-19. The V call is TRBV4-2, the J call TRBJ2-2, with unresolved D. CDR3 in amino acids: CASSQDYEPGELFF. The CDR3 DNA is TGTGCCAGCAGCCAAGATTACGAGCCCGGGGAGCTGTTTTTT.